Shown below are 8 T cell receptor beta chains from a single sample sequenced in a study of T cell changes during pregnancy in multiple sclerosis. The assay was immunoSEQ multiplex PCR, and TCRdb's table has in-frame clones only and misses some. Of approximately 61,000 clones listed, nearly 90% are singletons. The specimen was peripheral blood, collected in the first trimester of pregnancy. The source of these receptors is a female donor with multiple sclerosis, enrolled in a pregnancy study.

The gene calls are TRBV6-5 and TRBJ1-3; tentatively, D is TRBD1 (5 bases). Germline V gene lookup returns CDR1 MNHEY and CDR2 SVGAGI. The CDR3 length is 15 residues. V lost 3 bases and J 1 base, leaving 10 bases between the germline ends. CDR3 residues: CASSYEPGSGNTIYF. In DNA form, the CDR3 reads TGTGCCAGCAGTTATGAGCCAGGGTCTGGAAACACCATATATTTT.

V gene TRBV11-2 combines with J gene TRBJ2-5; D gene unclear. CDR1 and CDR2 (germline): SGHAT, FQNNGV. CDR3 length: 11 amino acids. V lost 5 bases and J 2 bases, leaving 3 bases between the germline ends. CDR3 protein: CASSLQETQYF. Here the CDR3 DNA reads TGTGCCAGCAGCCTTCAAGAGACCCAGTACTTC.

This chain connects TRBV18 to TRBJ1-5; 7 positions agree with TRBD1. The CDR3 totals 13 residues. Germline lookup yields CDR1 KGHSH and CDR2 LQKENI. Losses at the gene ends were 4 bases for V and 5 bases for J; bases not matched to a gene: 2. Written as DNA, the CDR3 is TGTGCCAGCTCACGGGACAGCGATCAGCCCCAGCATTTT. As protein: CASSRDSDQPQHF. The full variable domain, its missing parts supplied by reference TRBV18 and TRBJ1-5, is NAGVMQNPRHLVRRRGQEARLRCSPMKGHSHVYWYRQLPEEGLKFMVYLQKENIIDESGMPKERFSAEFPKEGPSILRIQQVVRGDSAAYFCASSRDSDQPQHFGDGTRLSIL.

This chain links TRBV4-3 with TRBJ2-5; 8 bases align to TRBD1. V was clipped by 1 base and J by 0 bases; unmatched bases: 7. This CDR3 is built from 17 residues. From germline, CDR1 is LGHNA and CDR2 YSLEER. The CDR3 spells CASSQGYGTGDQETQYF. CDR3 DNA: TGCGCCAGCAGCCAAGGCTACGGGACAGGTGACCAAGAGACCCAGTACTTC.

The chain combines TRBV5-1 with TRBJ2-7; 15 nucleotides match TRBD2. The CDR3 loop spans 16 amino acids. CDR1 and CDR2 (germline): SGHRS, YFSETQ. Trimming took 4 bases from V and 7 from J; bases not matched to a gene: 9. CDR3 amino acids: CASSLGLAGGPGEQYF. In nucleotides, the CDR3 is TGCGCCAGCAGCCTTGGACTAGCGGGAGGGCCGGGGGAGCAGTACTTC.

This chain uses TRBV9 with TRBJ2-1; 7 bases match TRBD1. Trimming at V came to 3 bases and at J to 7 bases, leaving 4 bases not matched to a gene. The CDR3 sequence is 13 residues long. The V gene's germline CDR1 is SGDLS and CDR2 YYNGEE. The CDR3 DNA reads TGTGCCAGCAGCGACGACAGGGAAAATGAGCAGTTCTTC. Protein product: CASSDDRENEQFF.

CDR3 sequence reads: CASSQGLAGHQETQYF. In DNA, the CDR3 is TGCGCCAGCAGCCAAGGTCTAGCGGGCCACCAAGAGACCCAGTACTTC. V gene TRBV4-1 combines with J gene TRBJ2-5; 8 bases are shared with TRBD2. There are 16 residues in the CDR3. Germline assignment: CDR1 MGHRA and CDR2 YSYEKL. Losses at the gene ends were 1 base for V and 0 bases for J; bases not matched to a gene: 4.

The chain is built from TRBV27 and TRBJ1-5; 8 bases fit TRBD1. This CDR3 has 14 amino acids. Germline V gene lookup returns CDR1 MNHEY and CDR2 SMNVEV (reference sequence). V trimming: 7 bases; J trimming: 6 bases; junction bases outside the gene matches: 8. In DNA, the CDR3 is TGTGCCAGCAAAAGGACAGGGTTCGGTCAGCCCCAGCATTTT. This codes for CASKRTGFGQPQHF.